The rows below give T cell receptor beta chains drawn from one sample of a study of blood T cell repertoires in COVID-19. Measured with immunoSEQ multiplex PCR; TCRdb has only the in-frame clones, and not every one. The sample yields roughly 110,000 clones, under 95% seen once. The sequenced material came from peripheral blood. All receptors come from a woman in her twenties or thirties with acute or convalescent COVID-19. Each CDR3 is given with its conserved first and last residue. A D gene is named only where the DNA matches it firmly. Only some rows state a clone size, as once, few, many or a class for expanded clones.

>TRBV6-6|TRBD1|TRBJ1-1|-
TGTGCCAGCAACCCGACAGGGACGGGGACTGAAGCTTTCTTT
CASNPTGTGTEAFF
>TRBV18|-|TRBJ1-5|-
TGTGCCAGCTCACCACTTCCCGTTTATAGCAATCAGCCCCAGCATTTT
CASSPLPVYSNQPQHF
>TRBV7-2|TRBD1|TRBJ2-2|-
TGTGCCAGCAGCCCTACCCGAGGGACAGCGACCGGGGAGCTGTTTTTT
CASSPTRGTATGELFF
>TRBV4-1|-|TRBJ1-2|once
TGCGCCAGCAGCCCTACAGAGACGATCTATGGCTACACCTTC
CASSPTETIYGYTF
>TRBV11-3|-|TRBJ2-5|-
TGTGCCAGCAGCTTAGCGGAGCGCTCTTTCTTGGAGACCCAGTACTTC
CASSLAERSFLETQYF
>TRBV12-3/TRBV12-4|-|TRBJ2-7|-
TGTGCCAGCAGTTTGGGGGGGGCGGGCGAGCAGTACTTC
CASSLGGAGEQYF
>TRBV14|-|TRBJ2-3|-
TGTGCCAGCAGCCATCCACGAGCTAGTGAGGGCACAGATACGCAGTATTTT
CASSHPRASEGTDTQYF
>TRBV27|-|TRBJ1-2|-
TGTGCCAGCAGTCCCTTGGGGGCCCATGGCTACACCTTC
CASSPLGAHGYTF
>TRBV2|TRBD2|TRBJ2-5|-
TGTGCCAGCAGTAAAAGACTAGCGGTACTGGAGACCCAGTACTTC
CASSKRLAVLETQYF
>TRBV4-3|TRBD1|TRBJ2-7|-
TGCGCCAGCAGCCATATACGGGACAGGTCCCACGAGCAGTACTTC
CASSHIRDRSHEQYF
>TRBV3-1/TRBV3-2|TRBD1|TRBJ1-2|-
TGTGCCAGCAGCCCCGGGACAGGGGACTATGGCTACACCTTC
CASSPGTGDYGYTF
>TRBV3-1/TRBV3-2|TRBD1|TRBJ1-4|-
TGTGCCAGCAGCCCCTGGGACAGGGGGAAAGGTATAACTAATGAAAAACTGTTTTTT
CASSPWDRGKGITNEKLFF
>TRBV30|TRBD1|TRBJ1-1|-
TGTGCCTGGGATGTAGGGGGCAACACTGAAGCTTTCTTT
CAWDVGGNTEAFF
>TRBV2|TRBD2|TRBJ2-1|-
TGTGCCAGCAGCGCCGGTGGGACTAGCTCCTACAATGAGCAGTTCTTC
CASSAGGTSSYNEQFF